This T cell receptor beta chain was recovered during a study of T cell responses to AZD1222 COVID-19 vaccine. Study summary: Combined were second doses at about 4 or about 12 weeks. The study, taken as a whole, reports: It was only a handful of AZD1222 recipients who were seropositive at baseline.

Using immunoSEQ multiplex PCR, the repertoire was profiled, and TCRdb retains in-frame clones only, with some absent. There are roughly 50,000 clones in the sample; 70% to 90% occur only once, and less than 2% lies in the top ten. V lost 10 bases and J 2 bases, leaving 4 bases between the germline ends. Germline V lookup: CDR1 LNHDA, CDR2 SQIVND (reference sequence). The CDR3 has 10 residues. A note on this clone: The antigen remains undetermined.

Sequencing was performed on peripheral blood, taken on day 0 of AZD1222 vaccination. The sequence derives from an adult in good health. This chain uses TRBV19 with TRBJ2-3; no definite D call. CDR3 in amino acids: CATPTDTQYF. For the CDR3, the DNA is TGTGCCACTCCCACAGATACGCAGTATTTT.